The clone carrying this T cell receptor beta chain was observed many times. The antigen remains unidentified. This CDR3 region has 17 residues. Germline values: CDR1 SGDLS, CDR2 YYNGEE. Losses at the gene ends were 3 bases for V and 0 bases for J; bases not matched to a gene: 8. These data originate in a study of CD8 T cells in ankylosing spondylitis. TCRdb re-derived calls from the 5' RACE reads in MiXCR, one entry per CDR3 protein. Of around 42,000 distinct CDR3 sequences in the sample, 2.5% to 3% were seen once. Study outcomes and limitations: Disease-linked clones were reportedly significantly enriched in matched ankylosing spondylitis synovial fluid.

This rearrangement joins TRBV9 to TRBJ2-3; TRBD1 matches 9 bases. This clonotype originated in a male donor with ankylosing spondylitis or in good health (not recorded which). Sequencing was carried out using blood, either unsorted or a sorted T cell fraction (not recorded which). CDR3: CASSAHTGQGSTDTQYF. CDR3 sequence (DNA): TGTGCCAGCAGCGCTCACACGGGACAGGGAAGCACAGATACGCAGTATTTT. The whole variable domain, filled in from reference TRBV9 and TRBJ2-3, reads DSGVTQTPKHLITATGQRVTLRCSPRSGDLSVYWYQQSLDQGLQFLIQYYNGEERAKGNILERFSAQQFPDLHSELNLSSLELGDSALYFCASSAHTGQGSTDTQYFGPGTRLTVL.